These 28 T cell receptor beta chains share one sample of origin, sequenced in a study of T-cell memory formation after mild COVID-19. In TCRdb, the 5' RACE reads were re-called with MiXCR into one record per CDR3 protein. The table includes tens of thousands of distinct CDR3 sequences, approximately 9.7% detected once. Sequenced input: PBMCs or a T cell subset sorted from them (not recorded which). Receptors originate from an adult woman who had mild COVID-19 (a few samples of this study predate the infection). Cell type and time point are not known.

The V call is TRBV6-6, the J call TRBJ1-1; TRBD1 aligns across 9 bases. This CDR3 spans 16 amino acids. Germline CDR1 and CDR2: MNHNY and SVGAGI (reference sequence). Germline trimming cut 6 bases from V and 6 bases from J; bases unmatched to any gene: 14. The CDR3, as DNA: TGTGCCAGCAGACACACCGGGACAGGGCTATTCCCTGAAGCTTTCTTT. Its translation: CASRHTGTGLFPEAFF.

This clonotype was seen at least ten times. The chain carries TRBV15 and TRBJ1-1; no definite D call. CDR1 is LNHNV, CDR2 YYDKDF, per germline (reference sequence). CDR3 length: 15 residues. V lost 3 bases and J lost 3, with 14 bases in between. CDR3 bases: TGTGCCACCAGCAGGCGAGACGGGTTCTACACTGAAGCTTTCTTT. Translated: CATSRRDGFYTEAFF.

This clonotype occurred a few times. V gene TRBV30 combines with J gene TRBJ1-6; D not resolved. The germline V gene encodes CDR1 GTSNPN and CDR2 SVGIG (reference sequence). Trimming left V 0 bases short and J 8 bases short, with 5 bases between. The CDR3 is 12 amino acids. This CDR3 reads CAWSVLDSPLHF. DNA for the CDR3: TGTGCCTGGAGTGTCTTGGATTCACCCCTCCACTTT.

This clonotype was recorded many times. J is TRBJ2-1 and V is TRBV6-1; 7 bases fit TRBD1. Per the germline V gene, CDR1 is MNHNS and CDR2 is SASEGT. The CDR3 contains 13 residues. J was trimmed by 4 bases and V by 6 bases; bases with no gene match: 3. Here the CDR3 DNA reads TGTGCCAGCAGGTGGGGACAGTACAATGAGCAGTTCTTC. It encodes CASRWGQYNEQFF.

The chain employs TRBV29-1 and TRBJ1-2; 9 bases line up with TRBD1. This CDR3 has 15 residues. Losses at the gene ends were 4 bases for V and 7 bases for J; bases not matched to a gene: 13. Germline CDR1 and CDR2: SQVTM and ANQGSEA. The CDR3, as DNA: TGCAGCGTTGGGGATAGACAGGGGGAAAACGGTGGCTACACCTTC. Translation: CSVGDRQGENGGYTF. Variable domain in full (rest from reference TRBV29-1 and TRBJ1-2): SAVISQKPSRDICQRGTSLTIQCQVDSQVTMMFWYRQQPGQSLTLIATANQGSEATYESGFVIDKFPISRPNLTFSTLTVSNMSPEDSSIYLCSVGDRQGENGGYTFGSGTRLTVV.

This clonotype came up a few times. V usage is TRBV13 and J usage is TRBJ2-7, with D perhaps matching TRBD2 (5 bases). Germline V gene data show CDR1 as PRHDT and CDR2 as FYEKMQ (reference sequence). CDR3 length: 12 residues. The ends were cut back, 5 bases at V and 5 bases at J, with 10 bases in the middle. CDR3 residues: CASSPSSHEQYF. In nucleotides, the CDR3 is TGTGCCAGCAGCCCTAGCTCTCACGAGCAGTACTTC. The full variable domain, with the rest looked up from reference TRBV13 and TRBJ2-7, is AAGVIQSPRHLIKEKRETATLKCYPIPRHDTVYWYQQGPGQDPQFLISFYEKMQSDKGSIPDRFSAQQFSDYHSELNMSSLELGDSALYFCASSPSSHEQYFGPGTRLTVT.

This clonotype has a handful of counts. The chain's CDR3 is CASSITSGSSEQYF. CDR3 nucleotides: TGTGCCAGCAGCATAACTAGCGGGAGTAGCGAGCAGTACTTC. The rearrangement links TRBV7-2 to TRBJ2-7, with 11 nucleotides matching TRBD2. The CDR3 length is 14 residues. Germline lookup yields CDR1 SGHTA and CDR2 FQGNSA. V lost 5 bases, J lost 6 bases, and 6 bases stayed unmatched.

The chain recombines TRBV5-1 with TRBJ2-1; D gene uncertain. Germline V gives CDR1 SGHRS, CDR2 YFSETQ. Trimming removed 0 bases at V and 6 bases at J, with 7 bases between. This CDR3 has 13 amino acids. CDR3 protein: CASSLVVGNEQFF. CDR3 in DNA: TGCGCCAGCAGCTTGGTGGTGGGCAATGAGCAGTTCTTC.

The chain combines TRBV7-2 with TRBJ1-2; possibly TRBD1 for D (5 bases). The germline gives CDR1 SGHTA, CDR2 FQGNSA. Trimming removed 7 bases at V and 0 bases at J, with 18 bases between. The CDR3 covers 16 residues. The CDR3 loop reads CASTLGGWGSNYGYTF. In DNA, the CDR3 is TGTGCCAGCACACTCGGGGGTTGGGGTTCTAACTATGGCTACACCTTC.

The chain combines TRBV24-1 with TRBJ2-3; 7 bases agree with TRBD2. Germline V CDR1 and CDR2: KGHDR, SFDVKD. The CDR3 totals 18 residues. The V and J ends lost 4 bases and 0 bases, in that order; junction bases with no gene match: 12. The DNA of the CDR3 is TGTGCCACCAGTGACCGTGACGGGGCTAGCGGTAGCACAGATACGCAGTATTTT. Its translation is CATSDRDGASGSTDTQYF.

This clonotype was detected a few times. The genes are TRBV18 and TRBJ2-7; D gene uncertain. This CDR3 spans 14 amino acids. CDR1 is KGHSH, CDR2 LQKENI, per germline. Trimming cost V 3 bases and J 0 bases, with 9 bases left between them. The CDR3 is CASSPSTVSYEQYF. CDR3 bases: TGTGCCAGCTCACCGTCAACAGTCTCCTACGAGCAGTACTTC.

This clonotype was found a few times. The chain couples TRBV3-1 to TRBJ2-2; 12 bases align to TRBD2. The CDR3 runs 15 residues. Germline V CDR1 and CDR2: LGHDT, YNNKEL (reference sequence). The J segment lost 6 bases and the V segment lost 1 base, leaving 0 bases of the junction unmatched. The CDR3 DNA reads TGTGCCAGCAGCCAAGCTAGCGGGAGGGCCGGGGAGCTGTTTTTT. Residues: CASSQASGRAGELFF.

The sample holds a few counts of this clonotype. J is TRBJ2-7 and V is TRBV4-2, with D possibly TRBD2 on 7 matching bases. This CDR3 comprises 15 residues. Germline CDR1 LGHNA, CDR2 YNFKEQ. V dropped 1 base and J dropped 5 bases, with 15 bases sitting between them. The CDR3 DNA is TGTGCCAGCAGCCAAGGAGGTCTCGGGGGGCACGAGCAGTACTTC. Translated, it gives CASSQGGLGGHEQYF.

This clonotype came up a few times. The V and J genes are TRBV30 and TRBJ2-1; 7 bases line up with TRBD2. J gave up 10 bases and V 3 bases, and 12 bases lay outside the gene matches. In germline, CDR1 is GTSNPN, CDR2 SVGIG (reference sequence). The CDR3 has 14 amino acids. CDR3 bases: TGTGCCTGGAGCCCTTGGAGCGGGGTAGGAGAGCAGTTCTTC. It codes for CAWSPWSGVGEQFF. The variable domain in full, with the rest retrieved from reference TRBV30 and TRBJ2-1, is SQTIHQWPATLVQPVGSPLSLECTVEGTSNPNLYWYRQAAGRGLQLLFYSVGIGQISSEVPQNLSASRPQDRQFILSSKKLLLSDSGFYLCAWSPWSGVGEQFFGPGTRLTVL.

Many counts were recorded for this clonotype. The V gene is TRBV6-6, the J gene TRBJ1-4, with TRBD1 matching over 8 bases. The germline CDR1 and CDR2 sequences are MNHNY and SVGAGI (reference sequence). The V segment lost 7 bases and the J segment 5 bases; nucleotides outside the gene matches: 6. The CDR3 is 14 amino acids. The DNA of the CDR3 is TGTGCCAGCACCCCAGGGGGCCGAAATGAAAAACTGTTTTTT. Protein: CASTPGGRNEKLFF.

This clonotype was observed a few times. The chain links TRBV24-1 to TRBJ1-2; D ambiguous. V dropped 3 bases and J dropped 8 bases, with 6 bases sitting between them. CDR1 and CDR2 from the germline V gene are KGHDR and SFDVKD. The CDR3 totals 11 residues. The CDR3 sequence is CATSDKKGYTF. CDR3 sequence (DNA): TGTGCCACCAGTGATAAAAAGGGCTACACCTTC.

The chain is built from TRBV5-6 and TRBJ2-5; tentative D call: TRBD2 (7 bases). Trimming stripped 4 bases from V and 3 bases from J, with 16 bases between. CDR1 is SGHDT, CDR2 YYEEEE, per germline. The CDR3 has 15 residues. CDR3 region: CASSRMGGGEETQYF. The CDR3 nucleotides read TGTGCCAGCAGCCGTATGGGGGGGGGCGAAGAGACCCAGTACTTC.

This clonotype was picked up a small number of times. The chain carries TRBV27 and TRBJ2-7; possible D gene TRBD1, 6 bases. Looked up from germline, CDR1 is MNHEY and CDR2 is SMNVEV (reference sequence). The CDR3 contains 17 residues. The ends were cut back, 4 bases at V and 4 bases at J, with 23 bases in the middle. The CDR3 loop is CASSSGNRVRLRYEQYF. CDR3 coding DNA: TGTGCCAGCAGTTCAGGGAACAGGGTTCGACTACGGTACGAGCAGTACTTC.

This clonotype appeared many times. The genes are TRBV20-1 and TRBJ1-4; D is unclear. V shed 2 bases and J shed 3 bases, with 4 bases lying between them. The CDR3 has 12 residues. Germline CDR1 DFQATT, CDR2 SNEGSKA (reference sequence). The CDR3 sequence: CSARFANEKLFF. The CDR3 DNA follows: TGCAGTGCTAGATTCGCTAATGAAAAACTGTTTTTT.

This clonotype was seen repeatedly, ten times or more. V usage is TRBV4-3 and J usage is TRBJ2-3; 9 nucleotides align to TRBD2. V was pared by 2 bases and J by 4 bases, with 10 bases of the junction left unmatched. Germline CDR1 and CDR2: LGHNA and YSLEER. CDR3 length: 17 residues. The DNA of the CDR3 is TGCGCCAGCAGCCAATATGTCTCTAGCGGGATCGCAGATACGCAGTATTTT. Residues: CASSQYVSSGIADTQYF.

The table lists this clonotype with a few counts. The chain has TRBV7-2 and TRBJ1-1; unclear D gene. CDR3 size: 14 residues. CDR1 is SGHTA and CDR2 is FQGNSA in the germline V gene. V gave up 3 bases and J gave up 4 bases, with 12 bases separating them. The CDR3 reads CASSLYGSITEAFF. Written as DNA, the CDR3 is TGTGCCAGCAGCTTGTACGGGTCCATCACTGAAGCTTTCTTT.

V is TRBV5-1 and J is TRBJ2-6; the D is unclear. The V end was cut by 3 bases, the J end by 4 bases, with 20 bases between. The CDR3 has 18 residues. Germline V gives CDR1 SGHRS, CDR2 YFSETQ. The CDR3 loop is CASSSSGRPYIGANVLTF. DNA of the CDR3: TGCGCCAGCAGCTCTAGTGGACGGCCGTACATAGGGGCCAACGTCCTGACTTTC. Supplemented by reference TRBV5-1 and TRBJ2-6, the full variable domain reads KAGVTQTPRYLIKTRGQQVTLSCSPISGHRSVSWYQQTPGQGLQFLFEYFSETQRNKGNFPGRFSGRQFSNSRSEMNVSTLELGDSALYLCASSSSGRPYIGANVLTFGAGSRLTVL.

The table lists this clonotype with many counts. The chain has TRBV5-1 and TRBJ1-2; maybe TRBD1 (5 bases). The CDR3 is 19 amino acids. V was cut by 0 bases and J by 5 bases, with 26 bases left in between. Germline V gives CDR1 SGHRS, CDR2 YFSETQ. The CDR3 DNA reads TGCGCCAGCAGCTTGGGGCACCGGGACCCCTCTTCTGGGCATTATGGCTACACCTTC. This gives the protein CASSLGHRDPSSGHYGYTF.

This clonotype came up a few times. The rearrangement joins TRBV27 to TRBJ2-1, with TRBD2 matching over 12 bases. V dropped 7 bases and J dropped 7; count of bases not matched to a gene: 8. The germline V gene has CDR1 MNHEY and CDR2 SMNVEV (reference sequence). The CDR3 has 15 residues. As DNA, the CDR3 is TGTGCCAGCACGGGGCTAGCGGGAGGGAAAAATGAGCAGTTCTTC. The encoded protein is CASTGLAGGKNEQFF.

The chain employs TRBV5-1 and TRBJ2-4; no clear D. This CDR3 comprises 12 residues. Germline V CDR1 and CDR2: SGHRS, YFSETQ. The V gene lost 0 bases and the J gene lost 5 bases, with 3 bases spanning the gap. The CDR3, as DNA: TGCGCCAGCAGCTTGGGGGAAAACATTCAGTACTTC. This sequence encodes CASSLGENIQYF.

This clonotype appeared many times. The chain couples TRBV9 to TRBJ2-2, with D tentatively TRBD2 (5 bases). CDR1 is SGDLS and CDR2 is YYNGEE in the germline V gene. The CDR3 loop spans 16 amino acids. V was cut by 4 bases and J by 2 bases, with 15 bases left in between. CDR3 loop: CASSPRVASNTGELFF. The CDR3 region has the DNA TGTGCCAGCAGCCCCCGAGTAGCGTCAAACACCGGGGAGCTGTTTTTT.

This chain's CDR3 is CATSDSPGQSTSTDTQYF. The CDR3 DNA follows: TGTGCCACCAGTGATTCCCCGGGACAATCAACTAGCACAGATACGCAGTATTTT. The J gene is TRBJ2-3, the V gene TRBV24-1; the D gene is possibly TRBD1 (6 bases). This CDR3 region has 18 residues. Germline values: CDR1 KGHDR, CDR2 SFDVKD. Trimming removed 2 bases at V and 0 bases at J, with 17 bases between.

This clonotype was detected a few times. The CDR3 loop reads CASSSLKGTASEQYF. The CDR3 DNA reads TGTGCCAGCAGCTCTTTGAAGGGGACAGCGTCCGAGCAGTACTTC. The chain links TRBV7-9 to TRBJ2-7; TRBD1 aligns across 7 bases. V shed 4 bases and J 6 bases; nucleotides not matched to a gene: 12. Germline V CDR1 and CDR2: SEHNR, FQNEAQ (reference sequence). The CDR3 length is 15 residues.